These 31 T cell receptor beta chains were sequenced from one sample in a study of T cells after yellow fever vaccination. TCRdb re-derived calls from the 5' RACE reads in MiXCR, one entry per CDR3 protein. Seen here are about 550,000 distinct CDR3 sequences, about 19% observed once, and the top ten hold over 11%. The sequenced sample was PBMCs, obtained 15 days after the yellow fever booster vaccination. The source is a man aged 25 to 45 who received the YFV17D yellow fever vaccine.

This clonotype was detected only a few times. The CDR3 coding sequence is TGTGCCATAGGAACAGGGTGGGCCAGCGAGCAGTACTTC. This encodes CAIGTGWASEQYF. The chain has TRBV10-3 and TRBJ2-7; tentatively, D is TRBD1 (6 bases). Germline V gene data show CDR1 as ENHRY and CDR2 as SYGVKD. CDR3 length: 13 residues. Trimming pared 9 bases from V and 6 bases from J, leaving 18 bases between.

This clonotype has more than one count but fewer than ten. The V gene is TRBV9, the J gene TRBJ2-1; 11 bases align to TRBD2. Germline lookup yields CDR1 SGDLS and CDR2 YYNGEE. The CDR3 has 15 residues. V lost 0 bases and J lost 6; bases outside the gene matches: 2. The CDR3 region is CASSVVGLAANEQFF. CDR3 sequence (DNA): TGTGCCAGCAGCGTAGTGGGACTAGCGGCCAATGAGCAGTTCTTC.

This clonotype was counted only a few times. The rearrangement joins TRBV20-1 to TRBJ2-5, with D possibly called TRBD1 or TRBD2 (5 bases each). With 0 bases removed from V and 3 bases from J, the gap between germline ends came to 8 bases. The CDR3 loop spans 13 amino acids. Germline-derived CDR1 and CDR2 are DFQATT and SNEGSKA (reference sequence). Here the CDR3 DNA reads TGCAGTGCTAGAGACGGGACGAAAGAGACCCAGTACTTC. It specifies CSARDGTKETQYF.

This clonotype was found a few times. V is TRBV5-1 and J is TRBJ1-1, with a tentative D call TRBD1 (5 bases). From germline, CDR1 is SGHRS and CDR2 YFSETQ. This CDR3 contains 13 residues. Trimming removed 0 bases from V and 5 bases from J, with 8 bases in between. CDR3 nucleotide sequence: TGCGCCAGCAGCTTGGATTGGGGGACTGAAGCTTTCTTT. This encodes CASSLDWGTEAFF.

This clonotype was seen a few times. This sequence joins TRBV5-1 and TRBJ2-2, with D possibly called TRBD1 or TRBD2 (5 bases each). Germline values: CDR1 SGHRS, CDR2 YFSETQ. The CDR3 covers 16 residues. The V gene lost 6 bases and the J gene lost 6 bases, with 21 bases spanning the gap. The CDR3 nucleotides read TGCGCCAGCACCAGCCTAGGAGCGGACACGTCCGGGGAGCTGTTTTTT. Translating it yields CASTSLGADTSGELFF.

The chain combines TRBV6-5 with TRBJ2-3, with D uncertain. Germline V gene data show CDR1 as MNHEY and CDR2 as SVGAGI. The CDR3 loop spans 15 amino acids. V lost 0 bases, J lost 2 bases, and 9 bases lay in between. The CDR3 here is CASSYSGRNTDTQYF. The CDR3 DNA reads TGTGCCAGCAGTTACTCCGGCAGGAACACAGATACGCAGTATTTT.

This clonotype was counted once. The CDR3 region has the DNA TGCAGTGCTGATAGTGGGTCGAGCGGGAGGATCAACAATGAGCAGTTCTTC. It encodes CSADSGSSGRINNEQFF. V gene TRBV20-1 combines with J gene TRBJ2-1; 9 bases align to TRBD2. The CDR3 covers 17 residues. Germline V gene data show CDR1 as DFQATT and CDR2 as SNEGSKA (reference sequence). J lost 5 bases, V lost 5 bases, and 16 bases had no gene match.

Of note for this clonotype: One end of the junction does not line up with germline, which may come from a read error. The chain links TRBV20-1 to TRBJ2-3; D is possibly TRBD1 (5 bases). CDR3 length equals 14 residues. CDR1 and CDR2 (germline): DFQATT, SNEGSKA (reference sequence). CDR3 protein: CSASRGARTDSQYF. DNA for the CDR3: TGCAGTGCTAGTCGTGGGGCTCGCACAGATTCGCAGTATTTT.

In this sample, this clonotype turned up a few times. V usage is TRBV6-2 or TRBV6-3 and J usage is TRBJ2-1; D is ambiguous. The CDR3 loop spans 12 amino acids. The V end lost 2 bases, the J end lost 11 bases, and 10 bases lay between the germline ends. Per the germline V gene, CDR1 is MNHEY and CDR2 is SVGEGT. For the CDR3, the DNA is TGTGCCAGCAGTTACCAGGTCGATCAGCAGTTCTTC. This codes for CASSYQVDQQFF.

A few counts support this clonotype. V is TRBV25-1 and J is TRBJ2-7; 8 nucleotides match TRBD2. V trimming: 5 bases; J trimming: 3 bases; junction bases outside the gene matches: 6. The germline V gene has CDR1 MGHDK and CDR2 SYGVNS. The CDR3 totals 14 residues. CDR3 sequence reads: CASSRLAPYYEQYF. The CDR3 DNA is TGTGCCAGCAGTAGACTAGCGCCTTACTACGAGCAGTACTTC.

The chain uses TRBV10-3 and TRBJ1-1; D gene ambiguous. V was pared by 8 bases and J by 1 base, with 11 bases between. The CDR3 consists of 13 residues. Germline V gene lookup returns CDR1 ENHRY and CDR2 SYGVKD. CDR3: CAIALPGNTEAFF. The CDR3 bases are TGTGCCATCGCCTTGCCGGGGAACACTGAAGCTTTCTTT.

J is TRBJ1-1 and V is TRBV7-9; D call uncertain. Trimming took off 2 bases at V and 3 bases at J, with 10 bases between the two ends. The CDR3 totals 14 residues. CDR1 and CDR2 from the germline V gene are SEHNR and FQNEAQ (reference sequence). CDR3 residues: CASSLLGAYTEAFF. DNA for the CDR3: TGTGCCAGCAGCTTATTAGGCGCATACACTGAAGCTTTCTTT.

This clonotype was recorded at least ten times. This chain connects TRBV10-3 to TRBJ2-7; D might be TRBD1 (5 bases). Germline CDR1 is ENHRY and CDR2 is SYGVKD. Between the trimmed V and J ends, which lost 8 bases and 4 bases, there was a span of 15 bases. The CDR3 extends over 13 amino acids. The CDR3 nucleotides are TGTGCCATCTCTGGGCAGGGCATGTACGAGCAGTACTTC. Its protein product is CAISGQGMYEQYF.

The chain employs TRBV16 and TRBJ1-2, with no clear D. Trimming shortened V by 4 bases and J by 4 bases, and 10 bases separated the two germline ends. Germline-derived CDR1 and CDR2 are KGHSY and FQNENV. CDR3 length: 13 residues. As DNA, the CDR3 is TGTGCCAGCAGCCTCAACTCCCTCTATGGCTACACCTTC. Amino acid sequence: CASSLNSLYGYTF.

Ten or more counts support this clonotype. The chain combines TRBV20-1 with TRBJ2-4, with D perhaps matching TRBD2 (6 bases). CDR1 and CDR2 (germline): DFQATT, SNEGSKA (reference sequence). Between the trimmed V and J ends, which lost 4 bases and 5 bases, there was a span of 6 bases. The CDR3 has 11 amino acids. The CDR3: CSATGENIQYF. DNA for the CDR3: TGCAGTGCTACGGGGGAAAACATTCAGTACTTC.

The chain uses TRBV5-1 and TRBJ2-5; D unresolved. Between the trimmed V and J ends, which lost 3 bases and 5 bases, there was a span of 14 bases. Germline CDR1 SGHRS, CDR2 YFSETQ. The CDR3 loop spans 14 amino acids. The CDR3 DNA is TGCGCCAGCAGCTCCTACGACGGCCGGGAGACCCAGTACTTC. It specifies CASSSYDGRETQYF.

V and J are TRBV5-1 and TRBJ2-1; no firm D call. The germline CDR1 and CDR2 sequences are SGHRS and YFSETQ. The CDR3 sequence is 15 residues long. Trimming pared 0 bases from V and 9 bases from J, leaving 16 bases between. The CDR3 DNA reads TGCGCCAGCAGCTTGGGAGGACCCCTCAGGAGTGAGCAGTTCTTC. This encodes CASSLGGPLRSEQFF. Together with reference TRBV5-1 and TRBJ2-1, the CDR3 gives the full variable domain: KAGVTQTPRYLIKTRGQQVTLSCSPISGHRSVSWYQQTPGQGLQFLFEYFSETQRNKGNFPGRFSGRQFSNSRSEMNVSTLELGDSALYLCASSLGGPLRSEQFFGPGTRLTVL.

V and J are TRBV6-1 and TRBJ2-7; D not resolved. The length of the CDR3 is 14 residues. V was cut by 5 bases and J by 7 bases, with 18 bases left in between. Germline V gene lookup returns CDR1 MNHNS and CDR2 SASEGT. CDR3 nucleotide sequence: TGTGCCAGCAGTCCCTCCGGGTTGAATAGTGAGCAGTACTTC. The encoded protein is CASSPSGLNSEQYF.

This clonotype has at least ten counts. The V gene is TRBV7-6, the J gene TRBJ2-5; D is ambiguous. CDR1 SGHVS and CDR2 FNYEAQ come from the germline V gene. The CDR3 is 12 residues long. Trimming removed 2 bases at V and 4 bases at J, with 5 bases between. In nucleotides, the CDR3 is TGTGCCAGCAGCTTACACGGAGAGACCCAGTACTTC. It encodes CASSLHGETQYF.

V usage is TRBV12-3 or TRBV12-4 and J usage is TRBJ2-7, with 8 nucleotides matching TRBD2. J lost 2 bases, V lost 2 bases, and 5 bases had no gene match. The CDR3 has 15 amino acids. This CDR3 reads CASSLKSGRTYEQYF. The CDR3 bases are TGTGCCAGCAGTTTAAAGAGCGGGAGAACCTACGAGCAGTACTTC.

The chain employs TRBV5-5 and TRBJ2-2; either TRBD1 or TRBD2 may supply D (6 bases each). Trimming removed 4 bases from V and 5 bases from J, with 21 bases in between. Germline CDR1 is SGHKS and CDR2 is YYEKEE (reference sequence). The CDR3 consists of 17 residues. This CDR3 reads CASSLFGWGALTGELFF. CDR3 coding DNA: TGTGCCAGCAGCCTCTTCGGATGGGGGGCGCTGACCGGGGAGCTGTTTTTT.

This clonotype turned up a few times. The J gene is TRBJ2-1, the V gene TRBV7-9, with TRBD2 identical over 7 bases. This CDR3 is 18 amino acids long. V shed 5 bases and J 9 bases; nucleotides not matched to a gene: 22. Germline loops: CDR1 SEHNR, CDR2 FQNEAQ (reference sequence). The CDR3 loop is CASSPPIRTRGLISEQFF. CDR3 DNA sequence: TGTGCCAGCAGCCCTCCCATTCGGACTAGGGGTCTGATAAGTGAGCAGTTCTTC.

The genes are TRBV20-1 and TRBJ1-6; no definite D call. V was shortened by 6 bases and J by 7 bases, with 16 bases between the two germline ends. CDR3 length: 14 residues. CDR1 DFQATT and CDR2 SNEGSKA come from the germline V gene (reference sequence). CDR3 nucleotide sequence: TGCAGTGCCCACATGGCGGGTCTAAATTCACCCCTCCACTTT. It yields the protein CSAHMAGLNSPLHF.

This clonotype showed up just a few times. V is TRBV28 and J is TRBJ2-7; maybe TRBD1 (6 bases). CDR1 is MDHEN and CDR2 is SYDVKM in the germline V gene. V lost 3 bases to trimming and J lost 1 base, with 16 bases between them. The CDR3 contains 16 residues. The CDR3 loop reads CASSLALQGASYEQYF. The CDR3, as DNA: TGTGCCAGCAGTTTGGCCTTACAGGGTGCTTCCTACGAGCAGTACTTC.

J is TRBJ2-3 and V is TRBV6-1; no firm D call. The CDR3 totals 13 residues. With 6 bases removed from V and 6 bases from J, the gap between germline ends came to 13 bases. Germline assignment: CDR1 MNHNS and CDR2 SASEGT. DNA for the CDR3: TGTGCCAGCAGGAGAGGCCAGGTGGATACGCAGTATTTT. Its translation is CASRRGQVDTQYF.

This clonotype was counted only a few times. In DNA, the CDR3 is TGTGCCAGCAGTTCCCTCGGGCGGGCAGGGATCAAGCAGTACTTC. Its translation: CASSSLGRAGIKQYF. V gene TRBV12-3 or TRBV12-4 combines with J gene TRBJ2-7; D assignment may be TRBD1 or TRBD2 (5 bases each). Trimming took 4 bases from V and 8 from J, leaving 21 bases between them. CDR3 length: 15 residues.

The chain couples TRBV29-1 to TRBJ2-7, with TRBD1 identical over 9 bases. Looked up from germline, CDR1 is SQVTM and CDR2 is ANQGSEA. V lost 7 bases, J lost 4 bases, and 8 bases stayed unmatched. CDR3 length equals 13 residues. CDR3 DNA sequence: TGCAGCGCCAGGGGGACAGGGAGATACGAGCAGTACTTC. As protein: CSARGTGRYEQYF.

In its sample, this clonotype was seen a few times. The chain has TRBV5-6 and TRBJ2-7; a possible D gene is TRBD1 (5 bases). The CDR3 loop spans 15 amino acids. The ends were cut back, 4 bases at V and 3 bases at J, with 17 bases in the middle. Looked up from germline, CDR1 is SGHDT and CDR2 is YYEEEE. The chain's CDR3 is CASSVYWGEDYEQYF. The CDR3 DNA is TGTGCCAGCAGCGTTTACTGGGGCGAAGACTACGAGCAGTACTTC.

The sample holds a few counts of this clonotype. The V call is TRBV7-2, the J call TRBJ2-3; D ambiguous. Germline values: CDR1 SGHTA, CDR2 FQGNSA. The CDR3 is made up of 13 amino acids. V shed 1 base and J shed 7 bases, with 9 bases lying between them. CDR3: CASSLGVGNTQYF. The CDR3 coding sequence is TGTGCCAGCAGCTTAGGAGTGGGGAATACGCAGTATTTT.

This clonotype was observed a handful of times. The chain links TRBV18 to TRBJ2-1; the match to TRBD2 covers 7 bases. CDR3 length: 14 amino acids. Germline V gives CDR1 KGHSH, CDR2 LQKENI. The V segment lost 6 bases and the J segment 6 bases; nucleotides outside the gene matches: 8. DNA for the CDR3: TGTGCCAGCTCGATCGCGGGAGTCTTCAATGAGCAGTTCTTC. As protein: CASSIAGVFNEQFF.

This clonotype was counted only a few times. This rearrangement joins TRBV6-2 or TRBV6-3 to TRBJ1-5; no reliable D call. Germline lookup yields CDR1 MNHEY and CDR2 SVGEGT. CDR3 length: 14 amino acids. V lost 2 bases to trimming and J lost 7 bases, with 12 bases between them. In DNA, the CDR3 is TGTGCCAGCAGTTACCTGGGTGCGCGGCAGCCCCAGCATTTT. Amino acid sequence: CASSYLGARQPQHF.